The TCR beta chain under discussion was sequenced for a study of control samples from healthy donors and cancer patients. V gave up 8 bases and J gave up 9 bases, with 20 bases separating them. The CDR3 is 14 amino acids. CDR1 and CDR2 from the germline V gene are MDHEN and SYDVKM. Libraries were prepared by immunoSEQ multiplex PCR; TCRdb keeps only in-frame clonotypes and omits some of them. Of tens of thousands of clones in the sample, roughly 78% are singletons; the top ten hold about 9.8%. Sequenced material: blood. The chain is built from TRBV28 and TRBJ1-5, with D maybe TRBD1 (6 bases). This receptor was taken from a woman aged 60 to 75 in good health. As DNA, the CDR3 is TGTGCCAGCCTCGGGGGGGCCGGTGTCCGGCCCCAGCATTTT. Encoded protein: CASLGGAGVRPQHF.